Below, 9 T cell receptor beta chains from the same sample are listed, as sequenced in a study of Graves' ophthalmopathy and Graves' hyperthyroidism. The TCR beta CDR3 regions underwent amplification from RNA transcripts. The first round was an RT-PCR with HTBI primers, and the second round was a multiplex PCR. TCRdb ran MiXCR on the multiplex PCR reads and lists one entry per CDR3 protein. The repertoire holds 680,000 or so distinct CDR3 sequences, with about 20% as singletons. Input material: peripheral blood. The receptors were sampled from a woman younger than 30 with stable Graves' hyperthyroidism. Some clones in this sample may be carry-over from other donors' samples.

This clonotype was observed at least ten times. The J gene is TRBJ2-5, the V gene TRBV20-1; a possible D gene is TRBD2 (6 bases). The V gene lost 1 base and the J gene lost 1 base, with 10 bases spanning the gap. CDR3 size: 14 residues. Germline V gene data show CDR1 as DFQATT and CDR2 as SNEGSKA (reference sequence). The chain's CDR3 is CSARAGVGQETQYF. In DNA form, the CDR3 reads TGCAGTGCTAGAGCGGGGGTAGGCCAAGAGACCCAGTACTTC.

In this sample, this clonotype turned up once. The chain carries TRBV20-1 and TRBJ2-7, with 11 bases lining up with TRBD2. Germline V CDR1 and CDR2: DFQATT, SNEGSKA (reference sequence). The CDR3 sequence is 13 residues long. Trimming at V came to 5 bases and at J to 5 bases, leaving 5 bases not matched to a gene. The CDR3 coding sequence is TGCAGTGCTTTACTAGCGGGAGTAAACGAGCAGTACTTC. Protein: CSALLAGVNEQYF.

This clonotype has more than one count but fewer than ten. The V call is TRBV20-1, the J call TRBJ1-5; a weak D match, TRBD1 (5 bases). V gave up 3 bases and J gave up 6 bases, with 12 bases separating them. CDR3 length equals 13 residues. Germline CDR1 DFQATT, CDR2 SNEGSKA (reference sequence). The CDR3 region has the DNA TGCAGTGCTAGCGGGGGGATGGGTCAGCCCCAGCATTTT. This gives the protein CSASGGMGQPQHF.

At least ten counts were recorded for this clonotype. This rearrangement joins TRBV6-2 or TRBV6-3 to TRBJ1-2; D call uncertain. In germline, CDR1 is MNHEY, CDR2 SVGEGT. There are 14 residues in the CDR3. Trimming cost V 4 bases and J 0 bases, with 9 bases left between them. CDR3 residues: CASSFGKANYGYTF. CDR3 in DNA: TGTGCCAGCAGTTTCGGAAAAGCTAACTATGGCTACACCTTC.

A note on this clonotype: Possible read error: a much larger clone is one base away. The gene calls are TRBV20-1 and TRBJ2-2; 8 bases are shared with TRBD1. The germline V gene has CDR1 DFQATT and CDR2 SNEGSKA (reference sequence). The CDR3 length is 13 residues. In DNA form, the CDR3 reads TGCAGTGCTAGCGGGACAGGCCAATGGGAGCTGTGTTTT. Translated, it gives CSASGTGQWELCF.

This clonotype was observed at least ten times. In nucleotides, the CDR3 is TGTGCCAGCCCCGAAGACGAGCAGTACTTC. Protein product: CASPEDEQYF. The chain carries TRBV6-1 and TRBJ2-7; D not resolved. Germline CDR1 is MNHNS and CDR2 is SASEGT. The V end was cut by 8 bases, the J end by 5 bases, with 7 bases between. CDR3 length: 10 residues.

This clonotype has at least ten counts. The chain joins TRBV6-1 to TRBJ1-5; tentative D call: TRBD1 (6 bases). CDR1 and CDR2 (germline): MNHNS, SASEGT. The CDR3 contains 13 residues. Trimming cost V 8 bases and J 5 bases, with 13 bases left between them. The CDR3 nucleotides read TGTGCCAGCGCCAGGGGAATCGATCAGCCCCAGCATTTT. This sequence encodes CASARGIDQPQHF.

This clonotype was detected ten times or more. This chain links TRBV20-1 with TRBJ1-1; no definite D call. The germline V gene has CDR1 DFQATT and CDR2 SNEGSKA (reference sequence). CDR3 length: 13 amino acids. Trimming took off 3 bases at V and 2 bases at J, with 10 bases between the two ends. For the CDR3, the DNA is TGCAGTGCTAGCCCGAATTTAAACACTGAAGCTTTCTTT. Translated, it gives CSASPNLNTEAFF.

This clonotype was found many times. The chain employs TRBV25-1 and TRBJ2-7; D is unresolved. V lost 6 bases and J 2 bases, leaving 23 bases between the germline ends. Germline V gene data show CDR1 as MGHDK and CDR2 as SYGVNS. The CDR3 runs 17 residues. CDR3 amino acids: CASSTAGRRPDPYEQYF. The CDR3 nucleotides are TGTGCCAGCAGCACCGCAGGACGGCGTCCCGACCCCTACGAGCAGTACTTC.